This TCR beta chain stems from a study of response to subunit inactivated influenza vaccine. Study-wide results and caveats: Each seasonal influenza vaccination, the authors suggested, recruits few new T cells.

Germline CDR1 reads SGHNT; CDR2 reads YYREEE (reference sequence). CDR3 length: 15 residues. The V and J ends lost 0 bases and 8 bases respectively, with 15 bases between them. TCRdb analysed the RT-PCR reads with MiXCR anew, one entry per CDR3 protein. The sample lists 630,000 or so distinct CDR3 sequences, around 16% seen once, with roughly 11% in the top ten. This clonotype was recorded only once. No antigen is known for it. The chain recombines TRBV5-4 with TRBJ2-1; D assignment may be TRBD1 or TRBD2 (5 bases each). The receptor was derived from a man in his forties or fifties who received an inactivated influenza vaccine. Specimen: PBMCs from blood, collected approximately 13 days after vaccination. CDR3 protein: CASSLESRVSDEQFF. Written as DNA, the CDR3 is TGTGCCAGCAGCTTGGAATCCAGGGTTAGCGATGAGCAGTTCTTC.